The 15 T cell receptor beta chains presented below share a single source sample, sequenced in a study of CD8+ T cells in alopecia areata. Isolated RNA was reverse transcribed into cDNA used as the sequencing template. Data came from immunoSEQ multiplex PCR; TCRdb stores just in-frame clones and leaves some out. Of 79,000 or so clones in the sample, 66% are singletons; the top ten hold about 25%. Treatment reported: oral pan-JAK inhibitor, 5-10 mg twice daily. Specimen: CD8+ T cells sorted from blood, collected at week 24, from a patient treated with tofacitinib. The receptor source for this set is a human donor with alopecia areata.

CDR3 loop: CASSYSGGGYTF. In nucleotides, the CDR3 is TGTGCCAGCAGTTACTCAGGGGGCGGCTACACCTTC. V usage is TRBV6-5 and J usage is TRBJ1-2; TRBD1 matches 7 bases. With V trimmed by 0 bases and J by 8 bases, 0 bases remained unmatched. The CDR3 contains 12 residues. Looked up from germline, CDR1 is MNHEY and CDR2 is SVGAGI.

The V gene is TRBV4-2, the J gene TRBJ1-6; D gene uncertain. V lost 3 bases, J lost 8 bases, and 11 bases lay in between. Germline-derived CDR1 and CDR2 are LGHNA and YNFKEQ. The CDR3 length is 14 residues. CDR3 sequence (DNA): TGTGCCAGCAGCCACGAACAGATTTATTCACCCCTCCACTTT. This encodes CASSHEQIYSPLHF.

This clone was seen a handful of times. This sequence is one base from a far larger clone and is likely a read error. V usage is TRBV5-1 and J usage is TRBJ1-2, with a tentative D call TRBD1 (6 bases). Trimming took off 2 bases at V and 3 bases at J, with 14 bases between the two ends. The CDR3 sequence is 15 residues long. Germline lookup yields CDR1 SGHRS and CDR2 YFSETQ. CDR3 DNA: TGCGCCAGCAGCTTCTTACAGGGAAGGGACTATGGCTACACCTTC. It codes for CASSFLQGRDYGYTF.

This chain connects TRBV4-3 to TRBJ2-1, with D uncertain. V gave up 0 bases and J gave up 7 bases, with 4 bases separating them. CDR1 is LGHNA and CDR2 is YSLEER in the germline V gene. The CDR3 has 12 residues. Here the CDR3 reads CASSQDRNEQFF. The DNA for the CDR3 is TGCGCCAGCAGCCAAGATAGAAATGAGCAGTTCTTC.

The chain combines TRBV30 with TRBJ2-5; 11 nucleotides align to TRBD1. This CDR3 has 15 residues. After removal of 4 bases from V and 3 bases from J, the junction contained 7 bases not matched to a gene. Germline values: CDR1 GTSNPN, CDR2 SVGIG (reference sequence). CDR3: CAWNPGTGGEETQYF. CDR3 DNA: TGTGCCTGGAATCCCGGGACAGGGGGGGAAGAGACCCAGTACTTC.

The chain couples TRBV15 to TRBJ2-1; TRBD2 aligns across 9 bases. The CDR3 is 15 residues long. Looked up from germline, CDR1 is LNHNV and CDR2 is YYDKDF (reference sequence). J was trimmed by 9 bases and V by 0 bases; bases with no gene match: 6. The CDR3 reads CATSRDRAGGGEQFF. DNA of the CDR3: TGTGCCACCAGCAGAGATCGGGCGGGAGGGGGTGAGCAGTTCTTC. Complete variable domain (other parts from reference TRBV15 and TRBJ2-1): DAMVIQNPRYQVTQFGKPVTLSCSQTLNHNVMYWYQQKSSQAPKLLFHYYDKDFNNEADTPDNFQSRRPNTSFCFLDIRSPGLGDTAMYLCATSRDRAGGGEQFFGPGTRLTVL.

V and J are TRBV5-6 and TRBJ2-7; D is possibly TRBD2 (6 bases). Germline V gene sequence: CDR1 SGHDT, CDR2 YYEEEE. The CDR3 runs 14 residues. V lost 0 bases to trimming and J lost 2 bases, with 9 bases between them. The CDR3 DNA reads TGTGCCAGCAGCTTGGGAGGCGGGACCTACGAGCAGTACTTC. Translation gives CASSLGGGTYEQYF.

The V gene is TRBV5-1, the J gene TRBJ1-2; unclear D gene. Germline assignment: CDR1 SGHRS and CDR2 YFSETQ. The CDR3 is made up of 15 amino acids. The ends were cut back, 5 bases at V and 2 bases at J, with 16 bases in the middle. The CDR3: CASSHGSLGNYGYTF. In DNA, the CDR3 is TGCGCCAGCAGTCATGGGTCCCTTGGGAACTATGGCTACACCTTC.

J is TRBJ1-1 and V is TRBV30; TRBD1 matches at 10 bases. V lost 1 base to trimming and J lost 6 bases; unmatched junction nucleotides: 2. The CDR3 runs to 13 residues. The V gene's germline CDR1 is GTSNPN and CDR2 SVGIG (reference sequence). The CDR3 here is CAWSAGTGAEAFF. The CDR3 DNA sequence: TGTGCCTGGAGTGCAGGGACAGGGGCTGAAGCTTTCTTT.

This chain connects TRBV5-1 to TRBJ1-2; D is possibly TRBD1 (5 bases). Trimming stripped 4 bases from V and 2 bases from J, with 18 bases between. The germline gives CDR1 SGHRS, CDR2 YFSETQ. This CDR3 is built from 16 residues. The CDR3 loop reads CASSPPRGAGNYGYTF. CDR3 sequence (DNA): TGCGCCAGCAGCCCACCCCGCGGGGCCGGGAACTATGGCTACACCTTC.

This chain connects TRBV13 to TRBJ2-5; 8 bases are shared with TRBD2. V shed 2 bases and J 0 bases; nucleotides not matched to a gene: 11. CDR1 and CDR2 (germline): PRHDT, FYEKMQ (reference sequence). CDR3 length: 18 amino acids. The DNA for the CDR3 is TGTGCCAGCAGCTTACGGGCGGGGGGCTCCCTGTACCAAGAGACCCAGTACTTC. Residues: CASSLRAGGSLYQETQYF.

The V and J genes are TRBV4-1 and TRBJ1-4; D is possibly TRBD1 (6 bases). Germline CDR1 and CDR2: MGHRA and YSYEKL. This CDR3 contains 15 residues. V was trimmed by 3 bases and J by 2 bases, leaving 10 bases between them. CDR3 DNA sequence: TGCGCCAGCAGCCACTCAACAGGGACTAATGAAAAACTGTTTTTT. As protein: CASSHSTGTNEKLFF.

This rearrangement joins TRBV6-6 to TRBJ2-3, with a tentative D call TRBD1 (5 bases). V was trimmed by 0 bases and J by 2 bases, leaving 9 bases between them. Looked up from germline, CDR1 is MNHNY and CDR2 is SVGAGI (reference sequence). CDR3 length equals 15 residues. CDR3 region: CASSYSGADTDTQYF. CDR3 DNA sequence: TGTGCCAGCAGTTACTCAGGGGCAGACACAGATACGCAGTATTTT.

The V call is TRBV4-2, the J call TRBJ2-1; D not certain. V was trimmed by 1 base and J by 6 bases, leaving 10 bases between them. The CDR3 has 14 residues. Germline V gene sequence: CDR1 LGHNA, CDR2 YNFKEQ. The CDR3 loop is CASSQVGFGNEQFF. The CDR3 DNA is TGTGCCAGCAGCCAAGTGGGGTTTGGCAATGAGCAGTTCTTC.

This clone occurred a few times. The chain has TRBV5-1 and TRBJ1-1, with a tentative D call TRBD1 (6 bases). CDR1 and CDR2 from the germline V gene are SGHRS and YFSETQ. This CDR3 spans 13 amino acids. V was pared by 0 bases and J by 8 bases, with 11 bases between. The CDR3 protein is CASSLGQALEAFF. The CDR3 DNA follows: TGCGCCAGCAGCTTGGGACAGGCCCTGGAAGCTTTCTTT.